This TCR beta chain was observed in a study of beta chain features in type 1 diabetes. CDR1 is LGHNA and CDR2 is YSLEER in the germline V gene. The CDR3 runs 13 residues. Trimming took 0 bases from V and 5 from J, leaving 4 bases between them. Study-level findings and limits: Naive, central memory and Treg TCRB repertoires appeared more alike in patients than in healthy donors.

Concerning this clone: Its specificity is not known.

Isolation of CD4+ naive, central memory, regulatory and stem cell-like memory cells was achieved by sorting via CD45RO/CCR7/CD25/CD127/CD95/CD27. Since all of the isolated RNA was reverse transcribed, expressed TCRB transcripts were what got sequenced. Profiling relied on immunoSEQ multiplex PCR, and the TCRdb table lists in-frame clones only, not all of them. The sample shows about 620,000 clones, around 15% of them seen only once. This chain links TRBV4-3 with TRBJ2-2; D is uncertain. The TCR sequence derives from a man aged 18-30 years in good health. Source material: naive CD4+ T cells from blood. The CDR3 DNA follows: TGCGCCAGCAGCCAAGAATTGACCGGGGAGCTGTTTTTT. Translation gives CASSQELTGELFF.